These 31 T cell receptor beta chains were all obtained from the same sample, sequenced in a study of blood T cell repertoires in COVID-19. TCRdb's table, derived via immunoSEQ multiplex PCR, lists solely in-frame clones and lacks some. The repertoire has roughly 290,000 clones, 70% to 85% of them found once; the top ten carry 0.85% to 1%. What was sequenced was peripheral blood. Receptors were obtained from a human donor with COVID-19, enrolled during active disease. The donor label of this sample is uncertain.

V gene TRBV9 combines with J gene TRBJ2-1; possible D gene TRBD2, 5 bases. CDR1 and CDR2 from the germline V gene are SGDLS and YYNGEE. The CDR3 spans 16 residues. The V end lost 3 bases, the J end lost 6 bases, and 19 bases lay between the germline ends. CDR3 protein: CASSAYPRGRGNEQFF. The CDR3 bases are TGTGCCAGCAGCGCCTACCCGCGCGGCCGGGGCAATGAGCAGTTCTTC.

This chain links TRBV29-1 with TRBJ1-1; no clear D gene. Germline assignment: CDR1 SQVTM and CDR2 ANQGSEA. The CDR3 length is 11 residues. V was trimmed by 4 bases and J by 6 bases, leaving 9 bases between them. In DNA, the CDR3 is TGCAGCGTTGTTGGCGGCGCTGAAGCTTTCTTT. This gives the protein CSVVGGAEAFF.

The chain links TRBV3-1 (or the pseudogene TRBV3-2) to TRBJ1-2, with TRBD1 identical over 11 bases. CDR3 length: 15 residues. Germline V CDR1 and CDR2: LGHDT, YNNKEL (reference sequence). J gave up 3 bases and V 3 bases, and 3 bases lay outside the gene matches. The CDR3 protein is CASSHRTGGDYGYTF. CDR3 sequence (DNA): TGTGCCAGCAGCCACCGGACAGGGGGCGACTATGGCTACACCTTC.

The gene calls are TRBV29-1 and TRBJ2-7; 12 bases are shared with TRBD1. Germline CDR1 SQVTM, CDR2 ANQGSEA. V shed 6 bases, J shed 2 bases, and the junction held 5 bases outside the gene matches. The CDR3 sequence is 14 residues long. Here the CDR3 reads CSVGQGATPYEQYF. For the CDR3, the DNA is TGCAGCGTGGGACAGGGGGCGACTCCCTACGAGCAGTACTTC.

This clone is a singleton in its sample. One end of the junction is discordant with germline, which a read error may explain. This chain uses TRBV7-2 with TRBJ1-1; D call uncertain. The CDR3 is 16 residues long. Germline CDR1 and CDR2: SGHTA and FQGNSA. The CDR3 region has the DNA TGTGCCAGCAGCCTAGCCCCAGCGACGGTGAACACTGAAGCTTTCTTT. The encoded protein is CASSLAPATVNTEAFF.

This clone was found a few times. This chain uses TRBV12-3 or TRBV12-4 with TRBJ2-5, with D uncertain. The CDR3 contains 12 residues. The V and J ends lost 5 bases and 4 bases respectively, with 8 bases between them. The CDR3 protein is CASSLTRETQYF. The CDR3 nucleotides are TGTGCCAGCAGTCTAACTCGAGAGACCCAGTACTTC.

The genes are TRBV11-2 and TRBJ2-1; a possible D gene is TRBD2 (6 bases). CDR1 SGHAT and CDR2 FQNNGV come from the germline V gene. The CDR3 sequence is 16 residues long. The V end was cut by 2 bases, the J end by 7 bases, with 18 bases between. CDR3 loop: CASSLIGGRNENEQFF. CDR3 coding DNA: TGTGCCAGCAGCTTAATCGGGGGAAGGAATGAAAATGAGCAGTTCTTC.

The genes are TRBV28 and TRBJ1-2; possibly TRBD1 for D (6 bases). The length of the CDR3 is 12 residues. V dropped 3 bases and J dropped 9 bases, with 11 bases sitting between them. The germline gives CDR1 MDHEN, CDR2 SYDVKM. CDR3: CASSFAQGRYTF. The CDR3 DNA is TGTGCCAGCAGTTTCGCGCAGGGGCGCTACACCTTC.

V usage is TRBV30 and J usage is TRBJ1-2; D ambiguous. CDR1 and CDR2 (germline): GTSNPN, SVGIG (reference sequence). The CDR3 spans 12 residues. V was pared by 2 bases and J by 4 bases, with 8 bases between. Written as DNA, the CDR3 is TGTGCCTGGAGTTTAACTTCCTATGGCTACACCTTC. Its protein is CAWSLTSYGYTF.

This chain links TRBV19 with TRBJ1-5; the match to TRBD1 covers 9 bases. This CDR3 has 17 residues. The germline V gene has CDR1 LNHDA and CDR2 SQIVND (reference sequence). V shed 7 bases and J 6 bases; nucleotides not matched to a gene: 16. CDR3 sequence: CASIRPRDRVTCQPQHF. As DNA, the CDR3 is TGTGCCAGTATCCGCCCCCGGGACAGGGTGACTTGTCAGCCCCAGCATTTT.

The V call is TRBV19, the J call TRBJ2-3; perhaps TRBD2 as D (5 bases). This CDR3 is built from 13 residues. Germline lookup yields CDR1 LNHDA and CDR2 SQIVND (reference sequence). V was clipped by 0 bases and J by 7 bases, with 8 bases between them. The CDR3 sequence: CASSIDDGNTQYF. The CDR3 DNA follows: TGTGCCAGTAGTATAGATGACGGGAATACGCAGTATTTT.

The rearrangement uses TRBV7-2 and TRBJ2-1, with 12 bases aligning to TRBD2. Germline V gene data show CDR1 as SGHTA and CDR2 as FQGNSA. There are 17 residues in the CDR3. J was trimmed by 5 bases and V by 5 bases; bases with no gene match: 10. The CDR3 sequence is CASSLTSGSWANNEQFF. In DNA form, the CDR3 reads TGTGCCAGCAGCCTGACTAGCGGGAGTTGGGCCAACAATGAGCAGTTCTTC. Filled out from reference TRBV7-2 and TRBJ2-1, the complete variable domain reads GAGVSQSPSNKVTEKGKDVELRCDPISGHTALYWYRQSLGQGLEFLIYFQGNSAPDKSGLPSDRFSAERTGGSVSTLTIQRTQQEDSAVYLCASSLTSGSWANNEQFFGPGTRLTVL.

The CDR3: CASSLGLTGARYEQYF. The CDR3, as DNA: TGTGCCAGCAGCTTAGGCCTCACAGGGGCTAGGTACGAGCAGTACTTC. The V gene is TRBV13, the J gene TRBJ2-7; 7 bases match TRBD1. The trim removed 0 bases at V and 4 bases at J, leaving 9 bases unmatched. This CDR3 has 16 amino acids. CDR1 and CDR2 from the germline V gene are PRHDT and FYEKMQ (reference sequence).

The V call is TRBV3-1 (or the pseudogene TRBV3-2), the J call TRBJ2-1; TRBD2 matches 11 bases. The CDR3 is 16 amino acids. Trimming cost V 5 bases and J 6 bases; bases outside gene matches: 9. Germline V gene lookup returns CDR1 LGHDT and CDR2 YNNKEL (reference sequence). The CDR3 DNA follows: TGTGCCAGCAGCACCCTTAGCGGGAGGGCAGTCAATGAGCAGTTCTTC. The encoded protein is CASSTLSGRAVNEQFF.

The chain employs TRBV6-1 and TRBJ2-7; 12 bases line up with TRBD2. Trimming at V came to 4 bases and at J to 5 bases, leaving 9 bases not matched to a gene. From germline, CDR1 is MNHNS and CDR2 SASEGT. The CDR3 consists of 16 residues. The CDR3 DNA sequence: TGTGCCAGCAGTGGATCGACTAGCGGGAGTATCGACGAGCAGTACTTC. It yields the protein CASSGSTSGSIDEQYF.

The chain is built from TRBV5-4 and TRBJ2-5; 9 positions agree with TRBD2. CDR1 SGHNT and CDR2 YYREEE come from the germline V gene (reference sequence). This CDR3 region has 14 residues. Trimming cost V 5 bases and J 3 bases; bases outside gene matches: 5. DNA of the CDR3: TGTGCCAGCAGTCCGCGGGGGGGGAAAGAGACCCAGTACTTC. It translates to CASSPRGGKETQYF.

The chain couples TRBV7-9 to TRBJ1-4; D is possibly TRBD1 (5 bases). V lost 0 bases and J 6 bases, leaving 8 bases between the germline ends. Looked up from germline, CDR1 is SEHNR and CDR2 is FQNEAQ (reference sequence). The CDR3 totals 14 residues. Written as DNA, the CDR3 is TGTGCCAGCAGCTTAGCGGGAGGGGATGAAAAACTGTTTTTT. Its translation: CASSLAGGDEKLFF.

The chain links TRBV28 to TRBJ1-1; no clear D gene. This CDR3 comprises 12 residues. The germline gives CDR1 MDHEN, CDR2 SYDVKM. Between the trimmed V and J ends, which lost 4 bases and 10 bases, there was a span of 13 bases. The CDR3 loop reads CASSSPSLVAFF. The CDR3 nucleotides are TGTGCCAGCAGTTCCCCCAGCCTAGTAGCTTTCTTT.

This clone was seen just once. This chain joins TRBV20-1 and TRBJ2-3; D is unclear. CDR1 and CDR2 from the germline V gene are DFQATT and SNEGSKA (reference sequence). The CDR3 length is 11 residues. Trimming took 3 bases from V and 2 from J, leaving 3 bases between them. CDR3: CSASFTDTQYF. The DNA of the CDR3 is TGCAGTGCTAGCTTCACAGATACGCAGTATTTT.

This clone came up a few times. The V call is TRBV27, the J call TRBJ1-4; D ambiguous. Germline CDR1 and CDR2: MNHEY and SMNVEV (reference sequence). V was shortened by 6 bases and J by 3 bases, with 17 bases between the two germline ends. This CDR3 has 16 amino acids. CDR3 coding DNA: TGTGCCAGCAGCCGAGGTCTGACCGGCTCTAATGAAAAACTGTTTTTT. Amino acid sequence: CASSRGLTGSNEKLFF.

In this sample, this clone turned up a few times. The chain carries TRBV5-1 and TRBJ2-2; TRBD1 might be the D (6 bases). Looked up from germline, CDR1 is SGHRS and CDR2 is YFSETQ. Trimming took off 6 bases at V and 0 bases at J, with 12 bases between the two ends. The CDR3 extends over 15 amino acids. This CDR3 reads CASNREGSNTGELFF. The CDR3 nucleotides read TGCGCCAGCAACAGGGAAGGATCGAACACCGGGGAGCTGTTTTTT.

As concerns this clone: Compared with germline, one end of the junction differs, possibly owing to a read error. The CDR3 DNA follows: TGTGCTAGCAGCTTAGAGGGACAGGGGAACACCGGGGAGCTGTTTTTT. It specifies CASSLEGQGNTGELFF. The rearrangement links TRBV7-7 to TRBJ2-2, with 9 bases that match TRBD1. The CDR3 extends over 16 amino acids. Germline values: CDR1 SSHAT, CDR2 FNYEAQ (reference sequence).

The V call is TRBV3-1 (or the pseudogene TRBV3-2), the J call TRBJ2-3, with 9 positions matching TRBD2. The CDR3 length is 17 residues. Germline assignment: CDR1 LGHDT and CDR2 YNNKEL (reference sequence). Trimming took 1 base from V and 6 from J; bases not matched to a gene: 11. DNA for the CDR3: TGTGCCAGCAGCCAAGGGCTAGCGGGAATTGGGGTGGATACGCAGTATTTT. Translated: CASSQGLAGIGVDTQYF.

The rearrangement joins TRBV19 to TRBJ1-1; D call uncertain. Germline CDR1 LNHDA, CDR2 SQIVND (reference sequence). The V and J ends lost 1 base and 0 bases respectively, with 9 bases between them. This CDR3 has 15 residues. CDR3 sequence reads: CASSIGTVLNTEAFF. The CDR3, as DNA: TGTGCCAGTAGTATAGGAACAGTACTGAACACTGAAGCTTTCTTT.

The V call is TRBV2, the J call TRBJ1-2; D perhaps matches TRBD1 (5 bases). V lost 6 bases, J lost 6 bases, and 20 bases lay in between. CDR1 is SNHLY and CDR2 is FYNNEI in the germline V gene. This CDR3 region has 15 residues. As DNA, the CDR3 is TGTGCCAGCAGCGCTCGGAGGGGCCCAAGGGATGGCTACACCTTC. This codes for CASSARRGPRDGYTF. The full variable domain, with the rest looked up from reference TRBV2 and TRBJ1-2, is EPEVTQTPSHQVTQMGQEVILRCVPISNHLYFYWYRQILGQKVEFLVSFYNNEISEKSEIFDDQFSVERPDGSNFTLKIRSTKLEDSAMYFCASSARRGPRDGYTFGSGTRLTVV.

The chain links TRBV28 to TRBJ1-4; 7 positions match TRBD1. The CDR3 totals 15 residues. The J segment lost 1 base and the V segment lost 2 bases, leaving 1 base of the junction unmatched. Germline V gene sequence: CDR1 MDHEN, CDR2 SYDVKM. The CDR3 is CASSLGDRTNEKLFF. Written as DNA, the CDR3 is TGTGCCAGCAGTTTAGGGGACAGAACTAATGAAAAACTGTTTTTT.

The chain is built from TRBV11-3 and TRBJ2-3, with D perhaps TRBD1 (7 bases). The CDR3 runs 14 residues. Per the germline V gene, CDR1 is SGHNT and CDR2 is YENEEA. The V end was cut by 3 bases, the J end by 5 bases, with 12 bases between. The DNA of the CDR3 is TGTGCCAGCAGCTTCTCCCAGGGGGGAGATACGCAGTATTTT. Its translation: CASSFSQGGDTQYF.

The V and J genes are TRBV6-5 and TRBJ2-7, with 11 bases aligning to TRBD1. The J segment lost 6 bases and the V segment lost 5 bases, leaving 3 bases of the junction unmatched. The CDR3 length is 13 residues. The germline gives CDR1 MNHEY, CDR2 SVGAGI. The DNA for the CDR3 is TGTGCCAGCAGTACCGGGACAGGGGGCGAGCAGTACTTC. Residues: CASSTGTGGEQYF.

The chain couples TRBV6-6 to TRBJ1-6, with 7 bases lining up with TRBD1. The CDR3 has 15 amino acids. The germline gives CDR1 MNHNY, CDR2 SVGAGI (reference sequence). The trim removed 2 bases at V and 9 bases at J, leaving 7 bases unmatched. The CDR3 reads CASSYQTGVASPLHF. The CDR3 nucleotides are TGTGCCAGCAGTTACCAAACAGGGGTTGCTTCACCCCTCCACTTT.

CDR3 amino acids: CASRHSFTYEQYF. The CDR3, as DNA: TGTGCCAGCAGGCACAGCTTCACCTACGAGCAGTACTTC. The chain couples TRBV28 to TRBJ2-7; D is unresolved. The CDR3 covers 13 residues. Per germline, CDR1 MDHEN and CDR2 SYDVKM. Trimming stripped 6 bases from V and 2 bases from J, with 11 bases between.

The chain carries TRBV6-5 and TRBJ2-7, with TRBD1 identical over 9 bases. J lost 1 base, V lost 6 bases, and 7 bases had no gene match. Germline CDR1 reads MNHEY; CDR2 reads SVGAGI. CDR3 length: 15 residues. The CDR3 sequence: CASSSQGAGSYEQYF. The CDR3 DNA follows: TGTGCCAGCAGCTCACAGGGGGCCGGGTCCTACGAGCAGTACTTC.